A selection of T cell receptor beta chains follows, all from one sample in a study of blood T cell repertoires in COVID-19. Measured with immunoSEQ multiplex PCR; TCRdb has only the in-frame clones, and not every one. The sample includes about 240,000 clones, about nine tenths of them seen just once. Material: peripheral blood. The receptors come from a man in his fifties or sixties with acute or convalescent COVID-19. The CDR3 runs from the conserved cysteine through the conserved F or W. Each record gives: V gene, J gene, clone size, D gene, CDR3 protein, CDR3 DNA. The D gene is left open where the match is weak. The size entry is marked missing in some rows and otherwise reads once, few, many or a size class.

V gene: TRBV6-5
J gene: TRBJ1-4
clone size: once
D gene: -
CDR3 protein: CASTRSTNEKLFF
CDR3 DNA: TGTGCCAGCACGAGATCAACTAATGAAAAACTGTTTTTT

V gene: TRBV7-2
J gene: TRBJ2-7
clone size: -
D gene: TRBD2
CDR3 protein: CASSLAVSGTSYEQYF
CDR3 DNA: TGTGCCAGCAGCTTAGCGGTGAGCGGGACTTCCTACGAGCAGTACTTC

V gene: TRBV19
J gene: TRBJ2-7
clone size: -
D gene: -
CDR3 protein: CASNPGQGYEQYF
CDR3 DNA: TGTGCCAGTAACCCAGGGCAAGGGTACGAGCAGTACTTC

V gene: TRBV30
J gene: TRBJ1-6
clone size: few
D gene: -
CDR3 protein: CAWSGVDYSPLHF
CDR3 DNA: TGTGCCTGGAGTGGGGTAGACTACTCACCCCTCCACTTT

V gene: TRBV6-2/TRBV6-3
J gene: TRBJ1-5
clone size: -
D gene: TRBD1
CDR3 protein: CASSWGTGSNQPQHF
CDR3 DNA: TGTGCCAGCAGTTGGGGGACAGGGAGCAATCAGCCCCAGCATTTT

V gene: TRBV5-6
J gene: TRBJ2-7
clone size: -
D gene: -
CDR3 protein: CASSLGASEVEQYF
CDR3 DNA: TGTGCCAGCAGCTTGGGCGCTAGCGAAGTCGAGCAGTACTTC

V gene: TRBV6-2/TRBV6-3
J gene: TRBJ1-6
clone size: once
D gene: -
CDR3 protein: CASSYRRTSYNSPLHF
CDR3 DNA: TGTGCCAGCAGTTACCGCAGGACTTCCTATAATTCACCCCTCCACTTT

V gene: TRBV18
J gene: TRBJ2-1
clone size: -
D gene: -
CDR3 protein: CASSPGVGGGFYYNEQFF
CDR3 DNA: TGTGCCAGCTCACCAGGGGTAGGAGGGGGCTTCTACTACAATGAGCAGTTCTTC

V gene: TRBV2
J gene: TRBJ1-1
clone size: once
D gene: -
CDR3 protein: CASSERPRGRTFF
CDR3 DNA: TGTGCCAGCAGTGAAAGGCCCCGCGGGCGAACTTTCTTT

V gene: TRBV6-5
J gene: TRBJ1-4
clone size: -
D gene: -
CDR3 protein: CASSYEGEGEKLFF
CDR3 DNA: TGTGCCAGCAGTTACGAGGGCGAGGGTGAAAAACTGTTTTTT

V gene: TRBV9
J gene: TRBJ2-1
clone size: -
D gene: TRBD2
CDR3 protein: CASSDPTSGKWGDEQFF
CDR3 DNA: TGTGCCAGCAGCGACCCGACTAGCGGAAAATGGGGCGATGAGCAGTTCTTC

V gene: TRBV6-5
J gene: TRBJ1-1
clone size: few
D gene: TRBD1
CDR3 protein: CASSYLAGEGGSAFF
CDR3 DNA: TGTGCCAGCAGTTACTTAGCAGGAGAAGGGGGCTCAGCTTTCTTT

V gene: TRBV2
J gene: TRBJ1-1
clone size: -
D gene: TRBD1
CDR3 protein: CASRETTGDTEAFF
CDR3 DNA: TGTGCCAGCAGGGAAACTACAGGGGACACTGAAGCTTTCTTT

V gene: TRBV19
J gene: TRBJ1-4
clone size: -
D gene: -
CDR3 protein: CASSSWEEKLFF
CDR3 DNA: TGTGCCAGTTCTTCCTGGGAGGAAAAACTGTTTTTT

V gene: TRBV9
J gene: TRBJ2-7
clone size: -
D gene: TRBD1
CDR3 protein: CASSVGDRGSYEQYF
CDR3 DNA: TGTGCCAGCAGCGTAGGGGACAGGGGATCCTACGAGCAGTACTTC

V gene: TRBV7-2
J gene: TRBJ2-1
clone size: once
D gene: TRBD2
CDR3 protein: CASSLASGIYNEQFF
CDR3 DNA: TGTGCCAGCAGCTTAGCTAGCGGGATTTACAATGAGCAGTTCTTC

V gene: TRBV7-8
J gene: TRBJ2-2
clone size: -
D gene: -
CDR3 protein: CASSLGTANTQNTGELFF
CDR3 DNA: TGTGCCAGCAGCTTAGGGACAGCCAACACACAGAACACCGGGGAGCTGTTTTTT

V gene: TRBV3-1/TRBV3-2
J gene: TRBJ1-5
clone size: -
D gene: TRBD1
CDR3 protein: CASSRTGGDQPQHF
CDR3 DNA: TGTGCCAGCAGCCGGACAGGGGGCGACCAGCCCCAGCATTTT

V gene: TRBV15
J gene: TRBJ2-3
clone size: -
D gene: -
CDR3 protein: CATSRDRTGPTDTQYF
CDR3 DNA: TGTGCCACCAGCAGAGATCGTACAGGCCCCACAGATACGCAGTATTTT

V gene: TRBV6-4
J gene: TRBJ2-1
clone size: once
D gene: -
CDR3 protein: CASSAGIGNEQFF
CDR3 DNA: TGTGCCAGCAGTGCGGGGATCGGCAATGAGCAGTTCTTC

V gene: TRBV9
J gene: TRBJ1-1
clone size: -
D gene: TRBD1
CDR3 protein: CASSVGQGTEAFF
CDR3 DNA: TGTGCCAGCAGCGTGGGACAGGGCACTGAAGCTTTCTTT

V gene: TRBV11-2
J gene: TRBJ2-7
clone size: -
D gene: -
CDR3 protein: CASSLDPGEAYEQYF
CDR3 DNA: TGTGCCAGCAGCTTAGATCCAGGGGAAGCCTACGAGCAGTACTTC

V gene: TRBV30
J gene: TRBJ2-1
clone size: -
D gene: TRBD2
CDR3 protein: CAWRKFWTSGRTNEQFF
CDR3 DNA: TGTGCCTGGAGGAAATTTTGGACTAGCGGGAGGACCAATGAGCAGTTCTTC

V gene: TRBV4-3
J gene: TRBJ2-7
clone size: -
D gene: -
CDR3 protein: CASSQTSGSYYEQYF
CDR3 DNA: TGCGCCAGCAGCCAGACGTCGGGAAGTTACTACGAGCAGTACTTC

V gene: TRBV18
J gene: TRBJ1-5
clone size: -
D gene: -
CDR3 protein: CASSPRGDSNQPQHF
CDR3 DNA: TGTGCCAGCTCACCACGGGGGGACTCCAATCAGCCCCAGCATTTT

V gene: TRBV25-1
J gene: TRBJ1-6
clone size: -
D gene: -
CDR3 protein: CASSRRDGSPLHF
CDR3 DNA: TGTGCCAGCAGTAGGAGGGACGGTTCACCCCTCCACTTT

V gene: TRBV24-1
J gene: TRBJ2-1
clone size: -
D gene: TRBD1
CDR3 protein: CATSEPRTGVLDEQFF
CDR3 DNA: TGTGCCACCAGTGAACCCCGGACAGGGGTTTTGGATGAGCAGTTCTTC

V gene: TRBV5-1
J gene: TRBJ2-7
clone size: -
D gene: TRBD1
CDR3 protein: CASSWGQGLETEQYF
CDR3 DNA: TGCGCCAGCAGCTGGGGACAGGGGTTGGAGACCGAGCAGTACTTC

V gene: TRBV19
J gene: TRBJ2-7
clone size: -
D gene: TRBD1
CDR3 protein: CASRPTGLRNEQYF
CDR3 DNA: TGTGCCAGCCGACCGACAGGGTTAAGGAACGAGCAGTACTTC

V gene: TRBV27
J gene: TRBJ1-5
clone size: -
D gene: TRBD1
CDR3 protein: CASRGQGISNQPQHF
CDR3 DNA: TGTGCCAGCAGAGGACAGGGGATAAGCAATCAGCCCCAGCATTTT

V gene: TRBV2
J gene: TRBJ1-5
clone size: -
D gene: -
CDR3 protein: CASKLGVPANQPQHF
CDR3 DNA: TGTGCCAGCAAACTAGGAGTTCCGGCCAATCAGCCCCAGCATTTT